This T cell receptor (beta chain) was captured in a study of PD-L1 blockade in urothelial cancer. The wider study: Atezolizumab was started by patients around 2014 at 1,200 mg intravenously every 3 weeks.

Germline loops: CDR1 WNHNN, CDR2 SYGVQD (reference sequence). Trimming pared 3 bases from V and 2 bases from J, leaving 10 bases between. The CDR3 spans 14 residues. Specified time point: pretreatment peripheral blood. Sequenced by immunoSEQ multiplex PCR; TCRdb stores in-frame clones only, minus some. The sample consists of approximately 88,000 clones, 84% of them appearing once. This receptor was taken from a man aged 55-75 years with urothelial cancer. The rearrangement uses TRBV10-1 and TRBJ1-1; D is perhaps TRBD1 (5 bases). Material: PBMCs, obtained around atezolizumab (anti-PD-L1) treatment. The CDR3 here is CASSDQRGNTEAFF. The CDR3 nucleotides are TGCGCCAGCAGTGACCAAAGGGGTAACACTGAAGCTTTCTTT.